The clone carrying this T cell receptor beta chain was seen a few times. This sample is drawn from a study of T-cell reconstitution after alpha-beta-depleted transplantation in children. The trim removed 6 bases at V and 2 bases at J, leaving 5 bases unmatched. CDR1 is MNHEY and CDR2 is SMNVEV in the germline V gene (reference sequence). The CDR3 runs to 14 residues. Preparation of the TCRbeta library was carried out with unique molecular identifiers. TCRdb fed the PCR reads into MiXCR, producing one record per CDR3 protein. The sample records hundreds of thousands of distinct CDR3 sequences, 16% being singletons.

The V call is TRBV27, the J call TRBJ1-2; 8 nucleotides agree with TRBD1. This clonotype originated in a human donor who donated a stem cell graft to a child with acute myeloid leukemia. Source: PBMCs from the stem cell graft donor, taken from the stem cell graft. CDR3 in amino acids: CASSPGGANYGYTF. The CDR3 DNA sequence: TGTGCCAGCAGCCCAGGGGGCGCAAACTATGGCTACACCTTC.